This TCR beta chain was documented in a study of shared clonotypes between healthy human individuals. The authors split each subset's genomic DNA evenly across several immunoSEQ plates. TCRdb's table, derived via immunoSEQ multiplex PCR, lists solely in-frame clones and lacks some. The data show 450,000 or so clones, over 60% seen once. As for this clone: Its antigen is currently unknown.

The CDR3 spans 13 residues. Trimming removed 5 bases from V and 8 bases from J, with 13 bases in between. Germline values: CDR1 SGHVS, CDR2 FNYEAQ. Study-level points and caveats: An effect of sequencing depth on clonotype sharing among donors was expected.

The chain combines TRBV7-6 with TRBJ1-3, with D hard to call. This TCR derives from a woman between 40 and 55 years old in good health. Some clones in this sample may be carry-over from other donors' samples. The material sequenced was PBMCs. CDR3 in amino acids: CASSPPAVDTIYF. The CDR3 DNA is TGTGCCAGCAGCCCGCCCGCTGTGGACACCATATATTTT.